This entry describes one T cell receptor (beta chain). Its antigen remains unidentified. No base quality information exists; no much larger clone differs at one position. This specimen comes from a study of OX40 agonist ivuxolimab in advanced cancers. A note on the overall study: Ivuxolimab, which targeted the costimulatory receptor OX40 (CD134), was an agonistic, fully human IgG2 monoclonal antibody. Partial responses occurred in three dose-escalation patients, of whom one had hepatocellular carcinoma and two had cutaneous melanoma. Among the 52 dose-escalation patients, about 20 had hepatocellular carcinoma, roughly 15 melanoma, 9 renal cell carcinoma and 9 head and neck cancer. Patients were allowed to have had prior anti-PD-1, anti-PD-L1 or anti-CTLA-4 therapy, and approximately 40% of the dose-escalation patients had previously received checkpoint inhibitors. Intravenous ivuxolimab was administered to patients every 2 weeks at six dose levels: 0.01, 0.1, 0.3, 1.5, 3 and 10 mg/kg. The paper reports the monotherapy dose-escalation portion (N ≈ 52 patients) of the phase I ivuxolimab trial. The point of sequencing TCRbeta in the periphery was to test whether ivuxolimab changed TCR sequence diversity and drove clonal T-cell expansion. In the dose-escalation cohort, more than 80% of patients were male, and the mean age was around 65 years with a range of about 20 to 79. The paper as a whole reports these results and caveats: In partial responders in the 0.1-3.0 mg/kg groups, normalized peripheral clonal expansion was found to be among the lowest, especially among CD8+ T cells. After ivuxolimab, more expanded clones were found on average in CD8+ T cells than in CD4+ T cells. The antigen specificity of the peripheral T cells that underwent clonal expansion was not determined. At doses from 0.1 to 3.0 mg/kg, clonal expansion was seen in both CD4+ and CD8+ blood T cells between baseline and week 6. Low levels of normalized T-cell clonal expansion were also shown by some nonresponding patients.

CDR1 and CDR2 are read off the germline V gene as SGHTA and FQGNSA. Here V drops 3 bases and J drops 6 bases, and the junction holds 8 bases not matched to any gene. Its CDR3 holds 15 amino acids, cysteine through phenylalanine. CDR3 DNA is the only sequence kept; it has 45 bases, read in frame from the first base. Genomic DNA was extracted from sorted cells for sequencing of the TCRbeta CDR3 region. The immunoSEQ Assay was used to sequence the TCRbeta CDR3 regions. The table comes from immuneACCESS by way of TCRdb, which keeps in-frame sequences with V and J called. Part of the clones is missing from these tables; in studies checked, under half for an unresolved V gene and the rest for unknown reasons. The sample has around 53,000 clones on record, approximately 84% of them singletons. The leading ten clones occupy around 13% of the sample. The trial excluded patients who had a history of autoimmune disease or who were on systemic immunosuppression. Peripheral blood for TCR sequencing was drawn from every dose cohort at baseline, at cycle 4 day 1 and at cycle 7 day 1. Samples came from an open-label, multicenter, first-in-human phase I dose-escalation trial of ivuxolimab. Adults with locally advanced or metastatic melanoma, renal cell, hepatocellular, or head and neck squamous cell carcinoma were enrolled in the trial. Before TCR sequencing, CD4+ T cells and CD8+ T cells were sorted from peripheral blood as separate populations.

The sequence links TRBV7-2 to TRBJ1-1, and 9 bases in between align with TRBD1. The TCR was taken from an adult with an advanced solid tumor such as melanoma, head and neck, liver or kidney cancer. This sample comprised CD4+ or CD8+ T cells sorted from blood, obtained in a trial of the OX40 agonist ivuxolimab. The CDR3 region has the sequence CASSFGDRVYAEAFF. Here is the DNA: TGTGCCAGCAGCTTCGGGGACAGGGTCTATGCTGAAGCTTTCTTT. This CDR3, with the reference TRBV7-2 and TRBJ1-1 proteins standing in past its ends, gives the full variable domain GAGVSQSPSNKVTEKGKDVELRCDPISGHTALYWYRQSLGQGLEFLIYFQGNSAPDKSGLPSDRFSAERTGGSVSTLTIQRTQQEDSAVYLCASSFGDRVYAEAFFGQGTRLTVV.